These 10 T cell receptor beta chains originate from one sample sequenced in a study of response to subunit inactivated influenza vaccine. TCRdb re-called the RT-PCR reads through MiXCR, storing one row per CDR3 protein. The data show roughly 190,000 distinct CDR3 sequences, with around 15% seen just once and 26% held by the top ten. The material sequenced was CD8+ T cells sorted from PBMCs, taken 5 days after vaccination. These receptors all stem from a man aged 45-65 years who received an inactivated influenza vaccine.

This clonotype was observed a few times. The chain recombines TRBV4-3 with TRBJ2-2, with D unresolved. Germline CDR1 is LGHNA and CDR2 is YSLEER. The V and J ends lost 1 base and 4 bases respectively, with 13 bases between them. This CDR3 region has 16 residues. Here the CDR3 reads CASSQGKSIFTGELFF. The CDR3 DNA is TGCGCCAGCAGCCAAGGGAAGTCGATTTTCACCGGGGAGCTGTTTTTT.

This chain links TRBV7-8 with TRBJ2-1; 7 nucleotides match TRBD1. Losses at the gene ends were 1 base for V and 3 bases for J; bases not matched to a gene: 3. There are 15 residues in the CDR3. Germline V CDR1 and CDR2: SGHVS, FQNEAQ. The CDR3 nucleotides read TGTGCCAGCAGCTTAGTACAGGGGATCTACAATGAGCAGTTCTTC. Translated: CASSLVQGIYNEQFF.

The genes are TRBV6-2 or TRBV6-3 and TRBJ2-1; D is unresolved. Germline CDR1 is MNHEY and CDR2 is SVGEGT. The CDR3 has 15 amino acids. V lost 4 bases and J 0 bases, leaving 10 bases between the germline ends. The CDR3 bases are TGTGCCAGCAGTTTTGTACCAGTCTCCTACAATGAGCAGTTCTTC. Residues: CASSFVPVSYNEQFF.

This clonotype turned up a few times. The V and J genes are TRBV6-2 or TRBV6-3 and TRBJ2-2, with no clear D. Trimming removed 8 bases at V and 6 bases at J, with 10 bases between. Germline CDR1 and CDR2: MNHEY and SVGEGT. This CDR3 comprises 12 residues. The CDR3 DNA reads TGTGCCAGCCTCACTTGGTCCGGGGAGCTGTTTTTT. It codes for CASLTWSGELFF.

This clonotype was observed many times. The chain joins TRBV7-8 to TRBJ2-5, with 7 bases aligning to TRBD1. V trimming: 7 bases; J trimming: 4 bases; junction bases outside the gene matches: 9. Germline-derived CDR1 and CDR2 are SGHVS and FQNEAQ. The CDR3 is made up of 14 amino acids. The CDR3 reads CASKGAKDSETQYF. The CDR3, as DNA: TGTGCCAGCAAGGGGGCGAAGGACTCAGAGACCCAGTACTTC.

This clonotype was seen a handful of times. The rearrangement links TRBV12-3 or TRBV12-4 to TRBJ1-3; D may be TRBD1 (5 bases). Trimming stripped 5 bases from V and 3 bases from J, with 20 bases between. The CDR3 covers 17 residues. CDR3 loop: CASSQITGTGLGNTIYF. The CDR3 nucleotides read TGTGCCAGCAGTCAAATAACCGGGACGGGTCTTGGAAACACCATATATTTT.

There are a few counts of this clonotype. The chain is built from TRBV28 and TRBJ2-5, with D perhaps assigned TRBD1 or TRBD2 (5 bases each). Germline V gene sequence: CDR1 MDHEN, CDR2 SYDVKM. V lost 5 bases and J lost 4, with 14 bases in between. This CDR3 has 14 residues. CDR3: CASSLLGTGETQYF. Written as DNA, the CDR3 is TGTGCCAGCAGTCTCCTCGGGACGGGAGAGACCCAGTACTTC.

A word on this clonotype: One end of the junction does not line up with germline, which may come from a read error. The J gene is TRBJ2-2, the V gene TRBV12-3 or TRBV12-4; 7 nucleotides match TRBD1. The CDR3 is made up of 13 amino acids. The CDR3 loop is CASRQGQTGELLF. In DNA, the CDR3 is TGTGCCAGCAGACAGGGACAGACCGGGGAGCTGCTTTTT.

The chain joins TRBV28 to TRBJ2-1; D may be TRBD1 (5 bases). V gave up 5 bases and J gave up 4 bases, with 15 bases separating them. The CDR3 runs to 15 residues. CDR1 and CDR2 from the germline V gene are MDHEN and SYDVKM. CDR3 DNA sequence: TGTGCCAGCAGTCAAATAAGGGGCGCGTACAATGAGCAGTTCTTC. Protein sequence: CASSQIRGAYNEQFF. Supplemented by reference TRBV28 and TRBJ2-1, the full variable domain reads DVKVTQSSRYLVKRTGEKVFLECVQDMDHENMFWYRQDPGLGLRLIYFSYDVKMKEKGDIPEGYSVSREKKERFSLILESASTNQTSMYLCASSQIRGAYNEQFFGPGTRLTVL.

This clonotype was counted many times. This sequence joins TRBV27 and TRBJ1-1; tentative D call: TRBD1 (5 bases). The CDR3 has 15 residues. The V gene's germline CDR1 is MNHEY and CDR2 SMNVEV (reference sequence). Trimming took off 5 bases at V and 0 bases at J, with 13 bases between the two ends. CDR3 nucleotides: TGTGCCAGCAGTCCCGGGACCGTGGTGAACACTGAAGCTTTCTTT. This gives the protein CASSPGTVVNTEAFF.